The source of this T cell receptor beta chain is a study of blood T cell repertoires in COVID-19. Background on the study: Samples came from the United States, Italy and Spain, spanning acute and convalescent COVID-19. T cells, B-cell-depleted T cells, or PBMCs provided the cDNA or gDNA that served as material.

Under the authors' procedure: Estimation of nucleated cell counts relied on the amplification of reference gene primers. This table comes from immunoSEQ multiplex PCR, and its TCRdb copy is limited to in-frame clones, with some not included. The DNA was the basis for D and trimming; V, J and clone size are from that table. Of about 300,000 clones listed, roughly 91% are singletons. Participant ages covered about 18 to 89 years across around 25 US areas. Trimming stripped 5 bases from V and 4 bases from J, with 14 bases between. This CDR3 contains 14 residues. CDR1 and CDR2 (germline): SGHTA, FQGNSA. The chain employs TRBV7-2 and TRBJ1-1; maybe TRBD1 (5 bases). The clonotype was recovered from a woman between 45 and 65 years old who had been exposed to COVID-19. The sequenced sample was PBMCs or T cells enriched from blood (not recorded which). CDR3 sequence: CASSPQGGATEAFF. For the CDR3, the DNA is TGTGCCAGCAGCCCGCAGGGAGGCGCCACTGAAGCTTTCTTT.